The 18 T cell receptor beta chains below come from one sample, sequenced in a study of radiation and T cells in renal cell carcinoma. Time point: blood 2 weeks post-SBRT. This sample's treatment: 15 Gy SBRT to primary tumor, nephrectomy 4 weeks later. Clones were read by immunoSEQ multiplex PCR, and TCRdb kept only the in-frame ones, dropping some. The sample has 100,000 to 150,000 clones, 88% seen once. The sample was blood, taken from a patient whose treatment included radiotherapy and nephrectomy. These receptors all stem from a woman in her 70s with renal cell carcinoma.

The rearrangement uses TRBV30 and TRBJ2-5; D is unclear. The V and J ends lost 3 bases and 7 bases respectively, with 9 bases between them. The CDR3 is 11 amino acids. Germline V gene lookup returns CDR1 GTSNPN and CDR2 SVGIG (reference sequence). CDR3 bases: TGTGCCTGGAGCCAATCGGGGACCCAGTACTTC. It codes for CAWSQSGTQYF.

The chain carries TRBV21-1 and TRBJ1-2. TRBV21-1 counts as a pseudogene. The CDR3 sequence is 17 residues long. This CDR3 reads CASSTDHGGLANYGYTF. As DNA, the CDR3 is TGTGCCAGCAGCACAGACCACGGGGGTCTAGCTAACTATGGCTACACCTTC.

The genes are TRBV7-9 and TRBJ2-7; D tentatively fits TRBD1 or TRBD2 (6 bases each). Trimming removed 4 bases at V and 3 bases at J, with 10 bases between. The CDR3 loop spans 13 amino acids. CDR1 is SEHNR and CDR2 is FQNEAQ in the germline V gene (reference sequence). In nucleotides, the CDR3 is TGTGCCAGCAGCTCGGGGGCCTACTACGAGCAGTACTTC. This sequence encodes CASSSGAYYEQYF. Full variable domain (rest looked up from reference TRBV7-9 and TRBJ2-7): DTGVSQNPRHKITKRGQNVTFRCDPISEHNRLYWYRQTLGQGPEFLTYFQNEAQLEKSRLLSDRFSAERPKGSFSTLEIQRTEQGDSAMYLCASSSGAYYEQYFGPGTRLTVT.

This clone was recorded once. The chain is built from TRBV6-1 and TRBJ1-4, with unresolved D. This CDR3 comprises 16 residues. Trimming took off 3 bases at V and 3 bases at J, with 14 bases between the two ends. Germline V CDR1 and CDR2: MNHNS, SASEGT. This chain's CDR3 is CASSERTAAANEKLFF. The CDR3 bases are TGTGCCAGCAGTGAGAGAACAGCCGCCGCTAATGAAAAACTGTTTTTT.

The CDR3 nucleotides are TGCGCCAGCAGCTTCCTGGGACAAGGCCACGAGCAGTACTTC. It yields the protein CASSFLGQGHEQYF. The V gene is TRBV5-1, the J gene TRBJ2-7; TRBD1 is a possible D gene (6 bases). V lost 2 bases, J lost 5 bases, and 14 bases lay in between. Germline CDR1 reads SGHRS; CDR2 reads YFSETQ. The CDR3 extends over 14 amino acids.

CDR3 DNA sequence: TGTGCCATCAGAGGGGACGGGACATTTAATTCACCCCTCCACTTT. Translating it yields CAIRGDGTFNSPLHF. This chain joins TRBV10-3 and TRBJ1-6, with D tentatively TRBD1 (6 bases). CDR1 and CDR2 from the germline V gene are ENHRY and SYGVKD. The CDR3 extends over 15 amino acids. V gave up 6 bases and J gave up 6 bases, with 15 bases separating them.

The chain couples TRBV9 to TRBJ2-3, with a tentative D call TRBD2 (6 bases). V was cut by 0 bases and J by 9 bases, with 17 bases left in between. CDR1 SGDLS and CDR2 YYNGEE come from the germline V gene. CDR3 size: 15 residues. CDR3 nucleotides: TGTGCCAGCAGCGTAGAGGGGACTGCCCCAGGGACGCAGTATTTT. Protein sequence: CASSVEGTAPGTQYF.

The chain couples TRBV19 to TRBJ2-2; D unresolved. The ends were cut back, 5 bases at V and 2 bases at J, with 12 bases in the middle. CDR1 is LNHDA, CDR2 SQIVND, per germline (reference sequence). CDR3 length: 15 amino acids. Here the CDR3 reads CASSGQKPNTGELFF. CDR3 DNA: TGTGCCAGTAGTGGGCAGAAACCCAACACCGGGGAGCTGTTTTTT.

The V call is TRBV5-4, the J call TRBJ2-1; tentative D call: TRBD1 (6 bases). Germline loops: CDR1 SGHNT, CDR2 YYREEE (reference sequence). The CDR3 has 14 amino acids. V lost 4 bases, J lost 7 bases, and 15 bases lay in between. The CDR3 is CASSPPSDRNEQFF. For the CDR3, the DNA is TGTGCCAGCAGCCCCCCATCAGACAGGAATGAGCAGTTCTTC.

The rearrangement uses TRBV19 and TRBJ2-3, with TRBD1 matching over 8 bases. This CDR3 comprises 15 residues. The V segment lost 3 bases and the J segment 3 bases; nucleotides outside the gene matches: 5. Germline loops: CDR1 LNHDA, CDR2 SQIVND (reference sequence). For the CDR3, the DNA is TGTGCCAGTAGTATGGGACAGGTGGGGACAGATACGCAGTATTTT. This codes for CASSMGQVGTDTQYF.

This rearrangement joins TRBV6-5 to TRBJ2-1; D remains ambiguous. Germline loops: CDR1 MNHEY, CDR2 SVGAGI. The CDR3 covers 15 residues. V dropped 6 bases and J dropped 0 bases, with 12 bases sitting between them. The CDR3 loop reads CASSQTMSSYNEQFF. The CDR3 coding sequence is TGTGCCAGCAGCCAAACTATGAGCTCCTACAATGAGCAGTTCTTC.

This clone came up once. CDR3 residues: CASSNGQGRLLYGYTF. The CDR3 bases are TGTGCCAGCAGCAACGGACAGGGGAGGCTTCTCTATGGCTACACCTTC. This sequence joins TRBV5-4 and TRBJ1-2; 9 bases are a match to TRBD1. Germline values: CDR1 SGHNT, CDR2 YYREEE (reference sequence). The CDR3 has 16 residues. The V gene end was trimmed by 4 bases and the J gene end by 4 bases; junction bases not matched to a gene: 11. Drawing the rest from reference TRBV5-4 and TRBJ1-2, the complete variable domain is ETGVTQSPTHLIKTRGQQVTLRCSSQSGHNTVSWYQQALGQGPQFIFQYYREEENGRGNFPPRFSGLQFPNYSSELNVNALELDDSALYLCASSNGQGRLLYGYTFGSGTRLTVV.

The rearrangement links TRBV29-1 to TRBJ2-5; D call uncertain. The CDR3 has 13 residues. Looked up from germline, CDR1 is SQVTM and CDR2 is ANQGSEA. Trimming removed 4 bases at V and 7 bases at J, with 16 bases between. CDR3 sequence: CSVGVQAVGTQYF. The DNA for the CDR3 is TGCAGCGTTGGAGTTCAGGCCGTGGGGACCCAGTACTTC.

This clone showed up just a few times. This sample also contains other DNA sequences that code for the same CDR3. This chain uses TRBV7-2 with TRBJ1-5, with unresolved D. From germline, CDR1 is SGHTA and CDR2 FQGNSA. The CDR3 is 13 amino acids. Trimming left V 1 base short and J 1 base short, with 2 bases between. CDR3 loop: CASSLDSNQPQHF. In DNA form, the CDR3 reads TGTGCCAGCAGCTTAGACAGCAATCAGCCCCAGCATTTT. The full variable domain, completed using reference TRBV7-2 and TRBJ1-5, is GAGVSQSPSNKVTEKGKDVELRCDPISGHTALYWYRQSLGQGLEFLIYFQGNSAPDKSGLPSDRFSAERTGGSVSTLTIQRTQQEDSAVYLCASSLDSNQPQHFGDGTRLSIL.

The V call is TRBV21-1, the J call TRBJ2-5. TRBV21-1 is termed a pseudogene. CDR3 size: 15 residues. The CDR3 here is CASSMTPHSQETQYF. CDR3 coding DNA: TGTGCCAGCAGCATGACCCCTCATTCGCAAGAGACCCAGTACTTC.

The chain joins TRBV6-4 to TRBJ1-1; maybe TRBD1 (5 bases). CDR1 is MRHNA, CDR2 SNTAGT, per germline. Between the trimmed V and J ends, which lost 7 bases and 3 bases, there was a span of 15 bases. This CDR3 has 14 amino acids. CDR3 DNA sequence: TGTGCCAGCACACTAGCGGCGGGGGACACTGAAGCTTTCTTT. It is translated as CASTLAAGDTEAFF.

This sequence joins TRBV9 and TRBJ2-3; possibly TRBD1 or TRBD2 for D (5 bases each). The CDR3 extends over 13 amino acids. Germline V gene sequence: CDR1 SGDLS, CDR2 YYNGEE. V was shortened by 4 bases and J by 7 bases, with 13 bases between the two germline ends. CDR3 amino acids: CASSPRGVNTQYF. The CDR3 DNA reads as TGTGCCAGCAGCCCTAGAGGGGTGAATACGCAGTATTTT. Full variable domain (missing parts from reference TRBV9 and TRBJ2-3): DSGVTQTPKHLITATGQRVTLRCSPRSGDLSVYWYQQSLDQGLQFLIQYYNGEERAKGNILERFSAQQFPDLHSELNLSSLELGDSALYFCASSPRGVNTQYFGPGTRLTVL.

CDR3 loop: CAISAVDGSNSPLHF. The DNA of the CDR3 is TGTGCCATCAGTGCAGTAGACGGATCTAATTCACCCCTCCACTTT. The V and J genes are TRBV10-3 and TRBJ1-6; D is uncertain. The CDR3 sequence is 15 residues long. Between the trimmed V and J ends, which lost 4 bases and 6 bases, there was a span of 13 bases. Germline CDR1 is ENHRY and CDR2 is SYGVKD.